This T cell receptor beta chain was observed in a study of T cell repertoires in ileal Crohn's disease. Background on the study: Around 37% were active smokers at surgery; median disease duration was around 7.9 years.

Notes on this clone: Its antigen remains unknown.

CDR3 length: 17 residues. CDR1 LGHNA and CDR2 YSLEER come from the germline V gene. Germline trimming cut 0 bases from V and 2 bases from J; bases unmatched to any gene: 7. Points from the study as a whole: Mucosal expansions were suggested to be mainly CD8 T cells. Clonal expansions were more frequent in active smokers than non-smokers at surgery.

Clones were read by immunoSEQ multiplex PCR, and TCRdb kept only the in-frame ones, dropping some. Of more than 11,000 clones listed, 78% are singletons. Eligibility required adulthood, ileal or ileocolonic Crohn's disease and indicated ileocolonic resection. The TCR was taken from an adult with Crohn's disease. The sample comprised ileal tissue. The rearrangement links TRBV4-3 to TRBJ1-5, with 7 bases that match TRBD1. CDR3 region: CASSQDRVTGRNQPQHF. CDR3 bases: TGCGCCAGCAGCCAAGATCGGGTGACAGGGCGCAATCAGCCCCAGCATTTT.